This TCR beta chain originates from a study of control samples from healthy donors and cancer patients. The table came from immunoSEQ multiplex PCR; TCRdb's copy has only in-frame clones and leaves some out. The repertoire consists of approximately 110,000 clones, with 90% to 95% occurring once and the leading ten covering around 7.6%. Germline V CDR1 and CDR2: MNHEY, SMNVEV (reference sequence). Deletions cut 6 bases from V and 3 bases from J, with 14 bases between. This CDR3 comprises 14 residues. The sequenced sample was blood. This TCR derives from a woman younger than 35 in good health. The chain joins TRBV27 to TRBJ1-1, with D tentatively TRBD1 (5 bases). The CDR3 reads CASRRDLMDTEAFF. The CDR3 DNA reads as TGTGCCAGCAGACGGGACCTAATGGACACTGAAGCTTTCTTT.